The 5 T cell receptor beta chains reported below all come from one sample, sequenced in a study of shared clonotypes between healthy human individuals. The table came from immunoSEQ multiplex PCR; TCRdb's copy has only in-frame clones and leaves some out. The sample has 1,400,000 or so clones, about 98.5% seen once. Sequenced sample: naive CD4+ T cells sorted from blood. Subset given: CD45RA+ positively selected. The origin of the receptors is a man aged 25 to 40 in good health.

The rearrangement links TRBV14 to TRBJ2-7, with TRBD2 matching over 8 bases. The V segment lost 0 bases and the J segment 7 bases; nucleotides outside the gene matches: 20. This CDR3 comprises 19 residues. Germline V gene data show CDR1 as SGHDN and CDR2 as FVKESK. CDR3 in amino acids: CASSQDGRLARSPKREQYF. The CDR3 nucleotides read TGTGCCAGCAGCCAAGATGGGAGACTAGCGAGATCCCCGAAGAGAGAGCAGTACTTC.

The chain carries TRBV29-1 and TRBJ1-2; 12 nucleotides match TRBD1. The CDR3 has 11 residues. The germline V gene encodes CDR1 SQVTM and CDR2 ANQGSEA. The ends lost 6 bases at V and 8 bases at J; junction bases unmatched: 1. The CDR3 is CSVGTGGGYTF. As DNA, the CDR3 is TGCAGCGTAGGGACAGGGGGCGGCTACACCTTC.

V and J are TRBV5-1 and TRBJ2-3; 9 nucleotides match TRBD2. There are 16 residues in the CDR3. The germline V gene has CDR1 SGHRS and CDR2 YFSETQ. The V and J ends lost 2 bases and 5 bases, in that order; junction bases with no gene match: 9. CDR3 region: CASSFDSGSIGDTQYF. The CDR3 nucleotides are TGCGCCAGCAGCTTTGATAGCGGGAGTATTGGAGATACGCAGTATTTT.

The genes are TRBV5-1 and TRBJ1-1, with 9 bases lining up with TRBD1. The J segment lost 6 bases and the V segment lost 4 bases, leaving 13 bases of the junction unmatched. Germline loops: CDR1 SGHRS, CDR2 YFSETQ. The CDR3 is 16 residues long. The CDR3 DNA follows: TGCGCCAGCAGCCAAACCCCTTCGGGACAGGGACCTGAAGCTTTCTTT. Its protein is CASSQTPSGQGPEAFF.

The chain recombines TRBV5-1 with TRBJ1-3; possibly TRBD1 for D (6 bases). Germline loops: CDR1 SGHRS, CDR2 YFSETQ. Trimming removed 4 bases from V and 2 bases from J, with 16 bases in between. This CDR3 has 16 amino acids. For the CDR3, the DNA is TGCGCCAGCAGCAACTTCGACAGGATGGCTGGAAACACCATATATTTT. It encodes CASSNFDRMAGNTIYF.